This TCR beta chain was obtained from a study of T-cell reconstitution after alpha-beta-depleted transplantation in children. The CDR3 sequence is 13 residues long. CDR1 is DFQATT, CDR2 SNEGSKA, per germline (reference sequence). Preparation of the TCRbeta library was carried out with unique molecular identifiers. MiXCR, applied by TCRdb to the PCR reads, yields one record per CDR3 protein. The sample shows some 520,000 distinct CDR3 sequences, approximately 32% of them seen only once. This clonotype was counted a few times. The junction and the germline gene differ at one end; a read error may be behind it.

The rearrangement uses TRBV20-1 and TRBJ1-1, with 9 bases matching TRBD1. This TCR was sampled from a human donor who donated a stem cell graft to a child with aplastic anemia. Sequences were derived from PBMCs from the stem cell graft donor, sampled from the stem cell graft. DNA of the CDR3: TGCAGTGCTAAACAGGGGGCGAACCCTGAAGCTTTCTTT. This codes for CSAKQGANPEAFF.